The 23 T cell receptor beta chains reported below all come from one sample, sequenced in a study of OX40 agonist ivuxolimab in advanced cancers. Assay used: immunoSEQ multiplex PCR; TCRdb lists only in-frame clones, some missing. Here the sample spans about 48,000 clones, about 83% being singletons. Sample: CD4+ or CD8+ T cells sorted from blood, taken in a trial of the OX40 agonist ivuxolimab. The receptors originated from an adult with an advanced solid tumor such as melanoma, head and neck, liver or kidney cancer.

This clone appeared a single time. This sequence joins TRBV5-6 and TRBJ1-5; the D gene is possibly TRBD1 (5 bases). The germline CDR1 and CDR2 sequences are SGHDT and YYEEEE. The CDR3 spans 17 residues. The ends were cut back, 2 bases at V and 1 base at J, with 16 bases in the middle. CDR3 coding DNA: TGTGCCAGCAGCTTAACGGTGGGGGGAACAAGCAATCAGCCCCAGCATTTT. Translated: CASSLTVGGTSNQPQHF.

This chain connects TRBV19 to TRBJ2-2, with 7 bases fitting TRBD2. V shed 8 bases and J 3 bases; nucleotides not matched to a gene: 9. CDR3 length equals 15 residues. CDR1 LNHDA and CDR2 SQIVND come from the germline V gene (reference sequence). The CDR3 region is CASGRGRTHTGELFF. CDR3 coding DNA: TGTGCCAGTGGGAGGGGCAGGACCCACACCGGGGAGCTGTTTTTT.

The gene calls are TRBV5-1 and TRBJ2-7; D is perhaps TRBD1 or TRBD2 (5 bases each). V was shortened by 4 bases and J by 0 bases, with 14 bases between the two germline ends. This CDR3 has 15 amino acids. Germline V gene lookup returns CDR1 SGHRS and CDR2 YFSETQ. CDR3 nucleotide sequence: TGCGCCAGCAGCGGACATAGCGAAAGCTCCTACGAGCAGTACTTC. Translating gives CASSGHSESSYEQYF.

This chain joins TRBV4-1 and TRBJ1-6, with 11 bases aligning to TRBD1. The trim removed 4 bases at V and 5 bases at J, leaving 4 bases unmatched. This CDR3 has 16 amino acids. Germline V gives CDR1 MGHRA, CDR2 YSYEKL. For the CDR3, the DNA is TGCGCCAGCAGCCCCTGGACAGGGGGCAATAATTCACCCCTCCACTTT. Its protein is CASSPWTGGNNSPLHF.

CDR3 in amino acids: CASSREGQGWNTGELFF. CDR3 nucleotides: TGCGCCAGCAGCCGAGAGGGACAGGGGTGGAACACCGGGGAGCTGTTTTTT. V usage is TRBV4-1 and J usage is TRBJ2-2; 10 bases are a match to TRBD1. The germline V gene has CDR1 MGHRA and CDR2 YSYEKL. V was pared by 4 bases and J by 1 base, with 6 bases of the junction left unmatched. This CDR3 has 17 residues.

J is TRBJ1-5 and V is TRBV6-1; 7 bases match TRBD1. Trimming removed 5 bases from V and 3 bases from J; junction bases left unmatched: 4. Germline V gene sequence: CDR1 MNHNS, CDR2 SASEGT. The CDR3 runs 14 residues. This CDR3 is CASSSTGVNQPQHF. In DNA, the CDR3 is TGTGCCAGCAGTTCCACAGGGGTCAATCAGCCCCAGCATTTT.

This clone has a handful of counts. V is TRBV7-2 and J is TRBJ2-3; D possibly corresponds to TRBD2 (6 bases). Trimming took off 5 bases at V and 4 bases at J, with 19 bases between the two ends. CDR3 length: 16 amino acids. Germline values: CDR1 SGHTA, CDR2 FQGNSA. The CDR3: CASSESSGPGADTQYF. The CDR3 bases are TGTGCCAGCAGCGAATCCAGCGGGCCTGGTGCAGATACGCAGTATTTT.

V and J are TRBV9 and TRBJ2-2; D is unclear. Trimming removed 3 bases from V and 5 bases from J, with 17 bases in between. The CDR3 length is 16 residues. Germline V CDR1 and CDR2: SGDLS, YYNGEE. CDR3 in amino acids: CASSALSARATGELFF. The CDR3 coding sequence is TGTGCCAGCAGCGCCCTCTCGGCCCGAGCAACCGGGGAGCTGTTTTTT.

The chain uses TRBV16 and TRBJ2-1; TRBD2 is a possible D gene (5 bases). The CDR3 has 15 amino acids. The ends were cut back, 0 bases at V and 5 bases at J, with 11 bases in the middle. In germline, CDR1 is KGHSY, CDR2 FQNENV. The CDR3 nucleotides read TGTGCCAGCAGCCAATCTCCGGGGAACCACAATGAGCAGTTCTTC. It yields the protein CASSQSPGNHNEQFF.

This sequence joins TRBV15 and TRBJ1-4, with a weak D call TRBD1 (5 bases). Germline V lookup: CDR1 LNHNV, CDR2 YYDKDF (reference sequence). This CDR3 comprises 13 residues. Trimming left V 1 base short and J 15 bases short, with 15 bases between. The CDR3 bases are TGTGCCACCAGCAGAGGCGGTGGGGGTAGGGTGTTTTTT. Translated: CATSRGGGGRVFF. Based on the CDR3 plus reference TRBV15 and TRBJ1-4, the full variable domain is DAMVIQNPRYQVTQFGKPVTLSCSQTLNHNVMYWYQQKSSQAPKLLFHYYDKDFNNEADTPDNFQSRRPNTSFCFLDIRSPGLGDTAMYLCATSRGGGGRVFFGSGTQLSVL.

The chain recombines TRBV19 with TRBJ1-5; D remains ambiguous. Germline CDR1 reads LNHDA; CDR2 reads SQIVND (reference sequence). V was pared by 4 bases and J by 9 bases, with 13 bases between. The CDR3 runs 13 residues. In DNA form, the CDR3 reads TGTGCCAGTAGTAGTTCGCGGTGGCGGCCCCAGCATTTT. Encoded protein: CASSSSRWRPQHF.

The chain employs TRBV5-8 and TRBJ1-1; 9 bases map to TRBD1. V was pared by 4 bases and J by 5 bases, with 6 bases of the junction left unmatched. The length of the CDR3 is 14 residues. The germline gives CDR1 SGHTS, CDR2 YDEGEE. The CDR3 DNA is TGTGCCAGCAGCCGACGGACAGGGGCGACTGAAGCTTTCTTT. It yields the protein CASSRRTGATEAFF.

This chain links TRBV30 with TRBJ2-3; 8 nucleotides agree with TRBD2. This CDR3 is built from 15 residues. The V and J ends lost 3 bases and 4 bases, in that order; junction bases with no gene match: 9. In germline, CDR1 is GTSNPN, CDR2 SVGIG (reference sequence). The CDR3 spells CAWRAGTRPADTQYF. The CDR3 DNA follows: TGTGCCTGGAGAGCCGGGACTAGGCCTGCAGATACGCAGTATTTT. The full variable domain, in which reference TRBV30 and TRBJ2-3 provide the parts outside the CDR3, is SQTIHQWPATLVQPVGSPLSLECTVEGTSNPNLYWYRQAAGRGLQLLFYSVGIGQISSEVPQNLSASRPQDRQFILSSKKLLLSDSGFYLCAWRAGTRPADTQYFGPGTRLTVL.

Comment on this clone: Compared with germline, one end of the junction differs, possibly owing to a read error. This specimen includes other DNA sequences encoding the same CDR3. This rearrangement joins TRBV2 to TRBJ2-5; D unclear. The CDR3 contains 15 residues. In germline, CDR1 is SNHLY, CDR2 FYNNEI. The CDR3 DNA follows: TGTGCCAGCAGTGCTTGGGGAAAAAACCAGGAGACCCAGTACTTC. Amino acid sequence: CASSAWGKNQETQYF. Drawing the rest from reference TRBV2 and TRBJ2-5, the complete variable domain is EPEVTQTPSHQVTQMGQEVILRCVPISNHLYFYWYRQILGQKVEFLVSFYNNEISEKSEIFDDQFSVERPDGSNFTLKIRSTKLEDSAMYFCASSAWGKNQETQYFGPGTRLLVL.

This clone was observed a few times. CDR3 in amino acids: CASSVVWNTGELFF. CDR3 coding DNA: TGTGCCAGCAGCGTAGTATGGAACACCGGGGAGCTGTTTTTT. V is TRBV9 and J is TRBJ2-2; D gene unclear. CDR3 length: 14 residues. Germline values: CDR1 SGDLS, CDR2 YYNGEE. The germline V and J ends were trimmed by 0 bases and 1 base, with 4 bases remaining between them.

The rearrangement links TRBV4-3 to TRBJ2-1; no clear D. Trimming shortened V by 3 bases and J by 2 bases, and 11 bases separated the two germline ends. Germline-derived CDR1 and CDR2 are LGHNA and YSLEER. The CDR3 is 15 residues long. This CDR3 reads CASSHQVGTYNEQFF. CDR3 in DNA: TGCGCCAGCAGCCATCAGGTAGGCACCTACAATGAGCAGTTCTTC.

The rearrangement uses TRBV27 and TRBJ2-5; TRBD2 aligns across 9 bases. The CDR3 runs 14 residues. J was trimmed by 8 bases and V by 2 bases; bases with no gene match: 6. The germline V gene has CDR1 MNHEY and CDR2 SMNVEV (reference sequence). DNA for the CDR3: TGTGCCAGCAGTTTAGATGCGGGACTAGCCACCCAGTACTTC. Its protein is CASSLDAGLATQYF.

This chain links TRBV7-3 with TRBJ2-7; 11 bases are a match to TRBD2. V was pared by 3 bases and J by 4 bases, with 5 bases of the junction left unmatched. In germline, CDR1 is SGHTA, CDR2 FQGTGA. The CDR3 extends over 15 amino acids. This chain's CDR3 is CASSLAGTSGYEQYF. The CDR3 DNA is TGTGCCAGCAGCTTGGCCGGGACTAGCGGTTACGAGCAGTACTTC.

V and J are TRBV5-6 and TRBJ1-5, with 8 bases identical to TRBD1. Germline-derived CDR1 and CDR2 are SGHDT and YYEEEE. J lost 6 bases, V lost 6 bases, and 14 bases had no gene match. CDR3 length: 16 residues. CDR3 sequence: CASTIWDRSHSQPQHF. The CDR3 bases are TGTGCCAGCACCATATGGGACAGGTCTCACAGTCAGCCCCAGCATTTT.

The sample holds one count of this clone. The rearrangement uses TRBV11-3 and TRBJ2-2; TRBD2 might be the D (5 bases). CDR1 and CDR2 (germline): SGHNT, YENEEA. This CDR3 region has 15 residues. The germline V and J ends were trimmed by 5 bases and 6 bases, with 16 bases remaining between them. This chain's CDR3 is CASSPSGFQAGELFF. The CDR3 DNA follows: TGTGCCAGCAGCCCATCGGGGTTCCAAGCCGGGGAGCTGTTTTTT.

The V and J genes are TRBV19 and TRBJ2-5; 7 bases map to TRBD1. The ends lost 5 bases at V and 7 bases at J; junction bases unmatched: 10. The germline CDR1 and CDR2 sequences are LNHDA and SQIVND (reference sequence). The CDR3 consists of 14 residues. The chain's CDR3 is CASSSGQASGTQYF. The CDR3 nucleotides are TGTGCCAGTAGTTCCGGACAGGCGAGCGGGACCCAGTACTTC.

The chain uses TRBV6-6 and TRBJ1-6, with TRBD1 matching over 10 bases. The CDR3 is 14 residues long. The germline V gene encodes CDR1 MNHNY and CDR2 SVGAGI (reference sequence). The ends lost 8 bases at V and 5 bases at J; junction bases unmatched: 3. The CDR3, as DNA: TGTGCCAGCGGGGGGACAGGGGATAATTCACCCCTCCACTTT. This sequence encodes CASGGTGDNSPLHF.

The chain is built from TRBV4-3 and TRBJ2-1; TRBD1 agrees at 7 bases. Germline V gene lookup returns CDR1 LGHNA and CDR2 YSLEER. J lost 7 bases, V lost 0 bases, and 9 bases had no gene match. This CDR3 has 16 amino acids. For the CDR3, the DNA is TGCGCCAGCAGCCAAGATGTGCGGGCAGGGGGTAATGAGCAGTTCTTC. This translates into CASSQDVRAGGNEQFF.